The rows below give T cell receptor beta chains drawn from one sample of a study of beta chain features in type 1 diabetes. Sequencing used immunoSEQ multiplex PCR; TCRdb keeps in-frame clones, though not all of them. The repertoire holds fewer than 300,000 clones, with approximately 20% as singletons. Sequenced sample: naive CD4+ T cells from blood. These TCRs come from a woman aged 40 to 50 with type 1 diabetes. CDR3s include the opening cysteine and the closing phenylalanine or tryptophan. Each record gives: D gene, clone size, V gene, CDR3 length, J gene, CDR3 protein, CDR3 DNA. D genes are given only for firm matches. Clone size is given for some rows only: seen once, a few or many times, or a class if the clone is expanded.

TRBD2	few	TRBV7-2	16	TRBJ2-3	CASSSGLAGGTDTQYF	TGTGCCAGCAGCTCGGGACTAGCGGGGGGCACAGATACGCAGTATTTT
-	-	TRBV7-9	13	TRBJ1-5	CASSRNEDQPQHF	TGTGCCAGCAGCCGAAACGAGGATCAGCCCCAGCATTTT
-	few	TRBV5-1	13	TRBJ2-1	CASSLAQYNEQFF	TGCGCCAGCAGCTTGGCACAGTACAATGAGCAGTTCTTC
-	-	TRBV11-2	13	TRBJ1-5	CASSLGGGQPQHF	TGTGCCAGCAGCTTAGGTGGAGGGCAGCCCCAGCATTTT
-	-	TRBV7-9	15	TRBJ2-5	CASSLSQGLGETQYF	TGTGCCAGCAGCCTCTCCCAAGGCCTCGGGGAGACCCAGTACTTC
-	few	TRBV7-9	15	TRBJ1-6	CASSLEGGHNSPLHF	TGTGCCAGCAGCTTAGAGGGGGGGCACAATTCACCCCTCCACTTT
-	-	TRBV30	12	TRBJ1-1	CAWSDTRDEAFF	TGTGCCTGGAGTGACACACGGGATGAAGCTTTCTTT
-	few	TRBV7-2	16	TRBJ2-7	CASSLARTAPSYEQYF	TGTGCCAGCAGCTTAGCCCGGACAGCTCCCTCCTACGAGCAGTACTTC
-	few	TRBV29-1	12	TRBJ2-5	CSVQEDQETQYF	TGCAGCGTCCAGGAGGACCAAGAGACCCAGTACTTC
-	few	TRBV30	13	TRBJ2-5	CAWSVDSQETQYF	TGTGCCTGGAGTGTCGACAGCCAAGAGACCCAGTACTTC
-	few	TRBV4-1	14	TRBJ1-2	CASSQEQGSYGYTF	TGCGCCAGCAGCCAAGAACAGGGAAGCTATGGCTACACCTTC
TRBD1	-	TRBV27	16	TRBJ2-1	CASRNRGPGTYNEQFF	TGTGCCAGCAGGAACAGGGGACCGGGAACTTACAATGAGCAGTTCTTC
-	-	TRBV19	12	TRBJ1-5	CASGRGDQPQHF	TGTGCCAGCGGGCGGGGGGATCAGCCCCAGCATTTT
-	-	TRBV25-1	13	TRBJ2-2	CASSAQGPGELFF	TGTGCCAGCAGTGCACAGGGACCCGGGGAGCTGTTTTTT
TRBD2	few	TRBV28	14	TRBJ2-1	CASTLRLAGDEQFF	TGTGCCAGCACCCTAAGGCTAGCGGGGGATGAGCAGTTCTTC
TRBD1	-	TRBV29-1	15	TRBJ1-5	CSATLGTDPYQPQHF	TGCAGCGCAACCTTAGGGACAGACCCATATCAGCCCCAGCATTTT
-	-	TRBV4-1	14	TRBJ2-7	CASSQVVLAHEQYF	TGCGCCAGCAGCCAAGTGGTACTAGCCCACGAGCAGTACTTC
-	few	TRBV28	12	TRBJ2-3	CASSEQTDTQYF	TGTGCCAGCAGTGAACAGACAGATACGCAGTATTTT
TRBD2	-	TRBV28	14	TRBJ2-7	CASTPPGGTYEQYF	TGTGCCAGCACCCCCCCGGGGGGGACCTACGAGCAGTACTTC
TRBD2	-	TRBV4-2	17	TRBJ2-5	CASSRTADSGSQETQYF	TGTGCCAGCAGCCGGACAGCCGATAGCGGGAGTCAAGAGACCCAGTACTTC
-	-	TRBV19	15	TRBJ2-7	CASSIGAGLTYEQYF	TGTGCCAGTAGTATCGGAGCTGGGTTGACCTACGAGCAGTACTTC
TRBD1	once	TRBV7-2	16	TRBJ2-1	CASSRSPGTGGGEQFF	TGTGCCAGCAGCCGCAGTCCCGGGACAGGGGGAGGTGAGCAGTTCTTC
TRBD2	-	TRBV7-9	15	TRBJ2-2	CASSQAGGPPGELFF	TGTGCCAGCAGCCAAGCGGGAGGGCCACCCGGGGAGCTGTTTTTT
-	-	TRBV7-9	11	TRBJ1-1	CASRPNSEAFF	TGTGCCAGCAGGCCGAACAGTGAAGCTTTCTTT
-	-	TRBV30	13	TRBJ2-1	CAWTGGSYNEQFF	TGTGCCTGGACAGGTGGGTCCTACAATGAGCAGTTCTTC
TRBD2	-	TRBV28	16	TRBJ2-7	CASSTSGKGPRHEQYF	TGTGCCAGCAGCACTAGCGGGAAGGGGCCAAGACACGAGCAGTACTTC
TRBD1	-	TRBV28	15	TRBJ2-2	CASTRRTGPTGELFF	TGTGCCAGCACCCGTCGGACAGGGCCTACCGGGGAGCTGTTTTTT